These 21 T cell receptor beta chains originate from one sample sequenced in a study of OX40 agonist ivuxolimab in advanced cancers. The table came from immunoSEQ multiplex PCR; TCRdb's copy has only in-frame clones and leaves some out. This table holds some 45,000 clones, around 85% found once. Sequences were derived from CD4+ or CD8+ T cells sorted from blood, sampled in a trial of the OX40 agonist ivuxolimab. Receptors were obtained from an adult with an advanced solid tumor such as melanoma, head and neck, liver or kidney cancer.

This chain uses TRBV4-1 with TRBJ2-1, with 8 bases matching TRBD2. V shed 5 bases and J 1 base; nucleotides not matched to a gene: 4. This CDR3 is 15 amino acids long. Germline loops: CDR1 MGHRA, CDR2 YSYEKL. Here the CDR3 reads CASSSGLESYNEQFF. CDR3 in DNA: TGCGCCAGCAGCTCGGGACTAGAGTCCTACAATGAGCAGTTCTTC.

V and J are TRBV13 and TRBJ2-4, with 10 bases aligning to TRBD1. Germline V CDR1 and CDR2: PRHDT, FYEKMQ (reference sequence). The CDR3 covers 16 residues. V shed 0 bases, J shed 6 bases, and the junction held 5 bases outside the gene matches. The CDR3 bases are TGTGCCAGCAGCTTAGGACGACAGGGGGCGCCAAACATTCAGTACTTC. Amino acid sequence: CASSLGRQGAPNIQYF.

This rearrangement joins TRBV19 to TRBJ1-1; D not certain. This CDR3 region has 13 residues. V lost 7 bases, J lost 4 bases, and 13 bases lay in between. The germline V gene has CDR1 LNHDA and CDR2 SQIVND (reference sequence). The chain's CDR3 is CASKPQDATEAFF. In DNA form, the CDR3 reads TGTGCCAGTAAGCCCCAGGATGCCACTGAAGCTTTCTTT.

The CDR3 DNA sequence: TGTGCCAGCAGTTTTCCGGCAGGCCCTACTTATAGCAATCAGCCCCAGCATTTT. Residues: CASSFPAGPTYSNQPQHF. The V and J genes are TRBV28 and TRBJ1-5; D unresolved. Per germline, CDR1 MDHEN and CDR2 SYDVKM. The CDR3 consists of 18 residues. V lost 3 bases and J 0 bases, leaving 18 bases between the germline ends.

The gene calls are TRBV5-1 and TRBJ2-1; D gene uncertain. CDR3 size: 14 residues. The ends were cut back, 1 base at V and 5 bases at J, with 10 bases in the middle. Germline-derived CDR1 and CDR2 are SGHRS and YFSETQ. Here the CDR3 DNA reads TGCGCCAGCAGCTTGCCAGGAAACGACAATGAGCAGTTCTTC. Its protein product is CASSLPGNDNEQFF.

The CDR3: CASSAPGTGNMNTEAFF. The CDR3 coding sequence is TGTGCCAGCAGCGCCCCCGGGACAGGGAACATGAACACTGAAGCTTTCTTT. This sequence joins TRBV7-6 and TRBJ1-1; 9 nucleotides agree with TRBD1. The germline gives CDR1 SGHVS, CDR2 FNYEAQ. The CDR3 runs 17 residues. Losses at the gene ends were 5 bases for V and 0 bases for J; bases not matched to a gene: 10.

This chain joins TRBV5-4 and TRBJ2-1; TRBD2 matches at 13 bases. The germline V gene has CDR1 SGHNT and CDR2 YYREEE (reference sequence). The V segment lost 4 bases and the J segment 6 bases; nucleotides outside the gene matches: 7. This CDR3 contains 16 residues. The CDR3 here is CASSLTSGGPGNEQFF. Written as DNA, the CDR3 is TGTGCCAGCAGCCTGACTAGCGGGGGGCCGGGCAATGAGCAGTTCTTC.

The chain carries TRBV2 and TRBJ1-3, with a possible D match to TRBD1 (6 bases). Per germline, CDR1 SNHLY and CDR2 FYNNEI. The CDR3 extends over 17 amino acids. Trimming took off 5 bases at V and 0 bases at J, with 17 bases between the two ends. The CDR3 here is CASSPPRQGTSGNTIYF. CDR3 DNA: TGTGCCAGCAGTCCCCCCCGGCAGGGGACCTCTGGAAACACCATATATTTT.

The rearrangement uses TRBV29-1 and TRBJ2-7; 8 nucleotides align to TRBD1. The V gene's germline CDR1 is SQVTM and CDR2 ANQGSEA. The CDR3 runs 15 residues. Trimming took 0 bases from V and 7 from J; bases not matched to a gene: 11. As DNA, the CDR3 is TGCAGCGTTGAAGATAGGGCAGGGGGCCGGATGGAGCAGTACTTC. It encodes CSVEDRAGGRMEQYF.

In this sample, this clone turned up once. The chain recombines TRBV27 with TRBJ2-7; TRBD1 might be the D (6 bases). V was clipped by 5 bases and J by 4 bases, with 24 bases between them. CDR1 and CDR2 from the germline V gene are MNHEY and SMNVEV (reference sequence). The CDR3 is 17 amino acids. CDR3 DNA: TGTGCCAGCAGTCCCTCCTGGGACATAGGGGCCCTATACGAGCAGTACTTC. The encoded protein is CASSPSWDIGALYEQYF.

The CDR3: CASSIDGSTDEQYF. CDR3 nucleotide sequence: TGTGCCAGTAGTATAGATGGGTCGACGGACGAGCAGTACTTC. V and J are TRBV19 and TRBJ2-7, with unresolved D. The CDR3 extends over 14 amino acids. V shed 0 bases and J shed 5 bases, with 11 bases lying between them. Per germline, CDR1 LNHDA and CDR2 SQIVND (reference sequence).

V gene TRBV6-6 combines with J gene TRBJ1-3; D uncertain. Germline V lookup: CDR1 MNHNY, CDR2 SVGAGI (reference sequence). Trimming shortened V by 7 bases and J by 4 bases, and 5 bases separated the two germline ends. The CDR3 covers 11 residues. For the CDR3, the DNA is TGTGCCAGCATCTTCGGAAACACCATATATTTT. Encoded protein: CASIFGNTIYF.

The rearrangement joins TRBV6-5 to TRBJ1-2; no definite D call. Germline values: CDR1 MNHEY, CDR2 SVGAGI. The V end was cut by 3 bases, the J end by 3 bases, with 8 bases between. CDR3 size: 13 residues. The CDR3: CASSYTVDYGYTF. The CDR3 region has the DNA TGTGCCAGCAGTTATACAGTCGACTATGGCTACACCTTC.

CDR3 nucleotides: TGTGCCAGCAGCTTAGACTCGAGCGGGAGTGGAACAGATACGCAGTATTTT. Amino acids: CASSLDSSGSGTDTQYF. The genes are TRBV11-2 and TRBJ2-3; 8 bases are a match to TRBD2. The CDR3 extends over 17 amino acids. CDR1 SGHAT and CDR2 FQNNGV come from the germline V gene. The J segment lost 3 bases and the V segment lost 0 bases, leaving 8 bases of the junction unmatched.

V gene TRBV27 combines with J gene TRBJ2-1; TRBD2 matches at 10 bases. Germline CDR1 reads MNHEY; CDR2 reads SMNVEV (reference sequence). The CDR3 consists of 15 residues. Trimming cost V 5 bases and J 4 bases; bases outside gene matches: 5. CDR3 in DNA: TGTGCCAGCAGTCCTCTAGCGGGAGTATACAATGAGCAGTTCTTC. It codes for CASSPLAGVYNEQFF.

The V and J genes are TRBV7-8 and TRBJ2-7; D may be TRBD1 or TRBD2 (5 bases each). Germline assignment: CDR1 SGHVS and CDR2 FQNEAQ. The length of the CDR3 is 13 residues. V gave up 8 bases and J gave up 0 bases, with 11 bases separating them. The CDR3 DNA is TGTGCCAGCTCCAGGGAGAGCTCCTACGAGCAGTACGTC. Encoded protein: CASSRESSYEQYV.

The V call is TRBV27, the J call TRBJ2-7; D assignment may be TRBD1 or TRBD2 (8 bases each). CDR1 is MNHEY and CDR2 is SMNVEV in the germline V gene (reference sequence). CDR3 length: 13 amino acids. With 9 bases removed from V and 7 bases from J, the gap between germline ends came to 19 bases. DNA for the CDR3: TGTGCCAGTAGCGGGACAGGCCTTTTAGAGCAGTACTTC. Translating gives CASSGTGLLEQYF.

J is TRBJ1-2 and V is TRBV19; no firm D call. Germline CDR1 reads LNHDA; CDR2 reads SQIVND (reference sequence). The CDR3 runs 14 residues. Trimming took off 5 bases at V and 4 bases at J, with 14 bases between the two ends. CDR3 DNA sequence: TGTGCCAGTAGTCCCGGGCGGGGAATCTATGGCTACACCTTC. As protein: CASSPGRGIYGYTF. The full variable domain, in which reference TRBV19 and TRBJ1-2 provide the parts outside the CDR3, is DGGITQSPKYLFRKEGQNVTLSCEQNLNHDAMYWYRQDPGQGLRLIYYSQIVNDFQKGDIAEGYSVSREKKESFPLTVTSAQKNPTAFYLCASSPGRGIYGYTFGSGTRLTVV.

The V gene is TRBV7-9, the J gene TRBJ2-1; 9 nucleotides line up with TRBD1. J gave up 3 bases and V 1 base, and 1 base lay outside the gene matches. There are 15 residues in the CDR3. Germline V lookup: CDR1 SEHNR, CDR2 FQNEAQ (reference sequence). The CDR3 DNA reads TGTGCCAGCAGCTTAGGGGGACAGGGCTACAATGAGCAGTTCTTC. It translates to CASSLGGQGYNEQFF.

In this sample, this clone turned up a few times. The chain uses TRBV9 and TRBJ2-3; tentatively, D is TRBD1 (5 bases). V was pared by 0 bases and J by 5 bases, with 16 bases between. The germline V gene has CDR1 SGDLS and CDR2 YYNGEE. The CDR3 totals 16 residues. The CDR3 bases are TGTGCCAGCAGCGTAGGGGGTAGCTCTAGGGGAGATACGCAGTATTTT. Residues: CASSVGGSSRGDTQYF.

The chain employs TRBV5-1 and TRBJ1-4; D remains unclear. Deletions cut 1 base from V and 8 bases from J, with 12 bases between. Germline loops: CDR1 SGHRS, CDR2 YFSETQ. This CDR3 has 14 amino acids. The CDR3 loop is CASSLMSPREKLFF. The CDR3 DNA follows: TGCGCCAGCAGCTTGATGTCCCCACGCGAAAAACTGTTTTTT. The variable domain in full, completed from reference TRBV5-1 and TRBJ1-4, reads KAGVTQTPRYLIKTRGQQVTLSCSPISGHRSVSWYQQTPGQGLQFLFEYFSETQRNKGNFPGRFSGRQFSNSRSEMNVSTLELGDSALYLCASSLMSPREKLFFGSGTQLSVL.